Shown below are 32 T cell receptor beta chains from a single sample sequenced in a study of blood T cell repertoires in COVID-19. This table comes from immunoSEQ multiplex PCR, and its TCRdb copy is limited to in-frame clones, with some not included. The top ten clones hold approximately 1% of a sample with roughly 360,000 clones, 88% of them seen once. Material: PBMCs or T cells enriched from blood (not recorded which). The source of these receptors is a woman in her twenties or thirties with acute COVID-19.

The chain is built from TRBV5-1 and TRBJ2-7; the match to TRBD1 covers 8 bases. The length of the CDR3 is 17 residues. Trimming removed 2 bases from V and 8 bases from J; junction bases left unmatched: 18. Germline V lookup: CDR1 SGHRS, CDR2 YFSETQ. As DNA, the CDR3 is TGCGCCAGCAGCTTCATCAGATCGGGACAGGAGACTAGTCAGCAGTACTTC. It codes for CASSFIRSGQETSQQYF.

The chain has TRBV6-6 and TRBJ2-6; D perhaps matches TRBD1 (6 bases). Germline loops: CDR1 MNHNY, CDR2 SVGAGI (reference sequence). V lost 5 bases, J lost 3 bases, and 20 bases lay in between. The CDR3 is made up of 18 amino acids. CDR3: CASSLSPGHIHGANVLTF. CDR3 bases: TGTGCCAGCAGTCTAAGTCCGGGACACATCCATGGGGCCAACGTCCTGACTTTC.

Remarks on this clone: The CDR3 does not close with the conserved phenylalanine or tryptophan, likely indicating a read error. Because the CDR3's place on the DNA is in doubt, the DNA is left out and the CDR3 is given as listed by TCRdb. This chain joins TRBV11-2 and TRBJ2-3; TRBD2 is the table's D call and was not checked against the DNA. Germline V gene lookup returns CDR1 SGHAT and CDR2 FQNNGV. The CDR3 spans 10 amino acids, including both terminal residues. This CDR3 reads CASSPDLRGR.

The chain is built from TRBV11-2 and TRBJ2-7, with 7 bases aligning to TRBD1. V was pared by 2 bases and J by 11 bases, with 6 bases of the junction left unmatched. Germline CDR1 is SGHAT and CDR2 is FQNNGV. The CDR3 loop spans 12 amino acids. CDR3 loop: CASSLPGTAKYF. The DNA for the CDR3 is TGTGCCAGCAGCTTACCCGGGACAGCCAAGTACTTC.

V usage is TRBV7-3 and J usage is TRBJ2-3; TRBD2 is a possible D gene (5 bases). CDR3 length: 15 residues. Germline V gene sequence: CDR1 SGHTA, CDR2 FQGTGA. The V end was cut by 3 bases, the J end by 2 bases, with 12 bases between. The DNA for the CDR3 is TGTGCCAGCAGCTTGGGGTCGGGGATCACAGATACGCAGTATTTT. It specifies CASSLGSGITDTQYF.

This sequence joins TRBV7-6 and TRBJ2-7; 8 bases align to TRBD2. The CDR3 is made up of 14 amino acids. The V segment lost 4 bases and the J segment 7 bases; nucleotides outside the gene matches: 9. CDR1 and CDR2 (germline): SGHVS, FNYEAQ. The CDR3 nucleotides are TGTGCCAGCAGCTCCTCCGGGGGGGGCTTTGAGCAGTACTTC. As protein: CASSSSGGGFEQYF.

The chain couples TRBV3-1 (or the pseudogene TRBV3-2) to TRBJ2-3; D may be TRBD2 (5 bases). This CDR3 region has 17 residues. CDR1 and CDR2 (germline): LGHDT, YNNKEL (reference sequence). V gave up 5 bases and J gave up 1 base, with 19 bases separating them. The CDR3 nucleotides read TGTGCCAGCAGCTCCTACGAGGGAACGGCCCGCACAGATACGCAGTATTTT. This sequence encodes CASSSYEGTARTDTQYF.

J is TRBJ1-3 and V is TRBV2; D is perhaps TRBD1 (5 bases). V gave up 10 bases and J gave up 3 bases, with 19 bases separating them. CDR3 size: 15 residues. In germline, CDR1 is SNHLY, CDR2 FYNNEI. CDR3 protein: CAIRPTDGFGNTIYF. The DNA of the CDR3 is TGTGCCATCCGACCGACAGACGGGTTTGGAAACACCATATATTTT. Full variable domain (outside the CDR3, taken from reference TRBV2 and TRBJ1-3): EPEVTQTPSHQVTQMGQEVILRCVPISNHLYFYWYRQILGQKVEFLVSFYNNEISEKSEIFDDQFSVERPDGSNFTLKIRSTKLEDSAMYFCAIRPTDGFGNTIYFGEGSWLTVV.

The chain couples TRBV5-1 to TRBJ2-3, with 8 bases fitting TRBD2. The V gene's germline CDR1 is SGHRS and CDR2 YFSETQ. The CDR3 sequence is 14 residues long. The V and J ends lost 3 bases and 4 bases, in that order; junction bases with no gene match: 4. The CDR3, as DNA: TGCGCCAGCAGCTCTAGCGGGCGCGCAGATACGCAGTATTTT. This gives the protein CASSSSGRADTQYF.

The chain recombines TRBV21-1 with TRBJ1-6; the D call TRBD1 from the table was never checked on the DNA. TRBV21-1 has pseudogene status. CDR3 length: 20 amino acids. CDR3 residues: CASSKFPSTGVYSTGRPLHF. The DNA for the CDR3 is TGTGCCAGCAGCAAATTCCCCTCGACAGGGGTCTACTCCACCGGGCGACCCCTCCACTTT.

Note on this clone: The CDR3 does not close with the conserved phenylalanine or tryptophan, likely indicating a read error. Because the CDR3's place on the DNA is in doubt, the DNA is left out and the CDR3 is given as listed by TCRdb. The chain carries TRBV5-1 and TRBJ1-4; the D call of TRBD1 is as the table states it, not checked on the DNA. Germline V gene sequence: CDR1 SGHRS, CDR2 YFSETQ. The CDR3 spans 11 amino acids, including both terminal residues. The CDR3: CASSFTGVGTL.

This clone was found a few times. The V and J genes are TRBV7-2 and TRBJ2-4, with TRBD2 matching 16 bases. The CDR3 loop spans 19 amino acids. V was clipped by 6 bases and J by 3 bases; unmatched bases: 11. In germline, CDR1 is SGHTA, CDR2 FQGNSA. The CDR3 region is CASSQPMGLAGGLKNIQYF. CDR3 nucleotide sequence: TGTGCCAGCAGTCAACCGATGGGACTAGCGGGGGGGCTCAAAAACATTCAGTACTTC.

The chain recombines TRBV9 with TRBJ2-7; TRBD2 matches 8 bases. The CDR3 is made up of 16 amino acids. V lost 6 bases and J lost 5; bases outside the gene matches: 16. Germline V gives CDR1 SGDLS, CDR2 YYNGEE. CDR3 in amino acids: CASNRGTGGAVHEQYF. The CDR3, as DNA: TGTGCCAGCAATCGTGGGACCGGGGGGGCCGTCCACGAGCAGTACTTC.

The CDR3 DNA follows: TGTGCCAGCAGTTTCGGCGGGGGCTACACCTTC. Its protein product is CASSFGGGYTF. This chain uses TRBV12-3 or TRBV12-4 with TRBJ1-2, with D unresolved. The CDR3 contains 11 residues. V gave up 3 bases and J gave up 8 bases, with 7 bases separating them.

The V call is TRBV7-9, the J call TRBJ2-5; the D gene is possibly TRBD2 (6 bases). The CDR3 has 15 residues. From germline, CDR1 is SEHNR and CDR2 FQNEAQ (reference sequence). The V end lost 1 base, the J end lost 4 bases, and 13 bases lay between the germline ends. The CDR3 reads CASSLVGGEAETQYF. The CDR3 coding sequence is TGTGCCAGCAGCTTAGTGGGGGGAGAGGCAGAGACCCAGTACTTC. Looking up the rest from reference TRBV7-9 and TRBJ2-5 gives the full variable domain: DTGVSQNPRHKITKRGQNVTFRCDPISEHNRLYWYRQTLGQGPEFLTYFQNEAQLEKSRLLSDRFSAERPKGSFSTLEIQRTEQGDSAMYLCASSLVGGEAETQYFGPGTRLLVL.

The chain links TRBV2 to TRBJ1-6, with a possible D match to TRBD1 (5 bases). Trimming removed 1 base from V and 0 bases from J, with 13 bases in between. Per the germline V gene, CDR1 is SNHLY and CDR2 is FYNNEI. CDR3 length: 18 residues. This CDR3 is CASSEGPGLSSYNSPLHF. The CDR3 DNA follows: TGTGCCAGCAGTGAAGGGCCAGGGTTGAGCTCCTATAATTCACCCCTCCACTTT.

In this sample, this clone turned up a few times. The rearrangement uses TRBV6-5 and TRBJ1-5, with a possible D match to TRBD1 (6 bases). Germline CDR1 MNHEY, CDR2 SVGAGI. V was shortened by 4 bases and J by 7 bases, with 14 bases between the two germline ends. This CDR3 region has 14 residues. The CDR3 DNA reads TGTGCCAGCAGTTTGTCAGGGGTCGGCCAGCCCCAGCATTTT. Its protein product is CASSLSGVGQPQHF.

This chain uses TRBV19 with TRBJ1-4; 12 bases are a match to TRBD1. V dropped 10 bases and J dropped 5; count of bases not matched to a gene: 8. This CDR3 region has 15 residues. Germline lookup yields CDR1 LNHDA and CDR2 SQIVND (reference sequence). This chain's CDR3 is CATQGQGANNEKLFF. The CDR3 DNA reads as TGTGCCACCCAGGGACAGGGGGCGAACAATGAAAAACTGTTTTTT.

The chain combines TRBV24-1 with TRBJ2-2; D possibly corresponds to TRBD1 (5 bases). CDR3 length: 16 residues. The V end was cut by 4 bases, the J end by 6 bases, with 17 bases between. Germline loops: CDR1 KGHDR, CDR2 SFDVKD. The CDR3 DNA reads TGTGCCACCAGTGACCATGGGGCAGGGCGGTCCGGGGAGCTGTTTTTT. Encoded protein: CATSDHGAGRSGELFF.

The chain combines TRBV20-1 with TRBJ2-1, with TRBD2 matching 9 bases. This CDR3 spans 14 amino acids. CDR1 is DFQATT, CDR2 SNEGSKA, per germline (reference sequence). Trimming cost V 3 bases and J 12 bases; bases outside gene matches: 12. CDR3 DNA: TGCAGTGCTAGTGACGGGACTAGCCGACCCGGGCAGTTCTTC. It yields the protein CSASDGTSRPGQFF.

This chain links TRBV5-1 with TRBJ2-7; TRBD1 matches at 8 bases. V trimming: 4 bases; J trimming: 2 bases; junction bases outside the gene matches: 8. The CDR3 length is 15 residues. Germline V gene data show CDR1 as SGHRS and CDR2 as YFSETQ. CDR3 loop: CASSPGQAITYEQYF. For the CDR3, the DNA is TGCGCCAGCAGCCCGGGACAGGCGATTACCTACGAGCAGTACTTC. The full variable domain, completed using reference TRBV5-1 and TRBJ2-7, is KAGVTQTPRYLIKTRGQQVTLSCSPISGHRSVSWYQQTPGQGLQFLFEYFSETQRNKGNFPGRFSGRQFSNSRSEMNVSTLELGDSALYLCASSPGQAITYEQYFGPGTRLTVT.

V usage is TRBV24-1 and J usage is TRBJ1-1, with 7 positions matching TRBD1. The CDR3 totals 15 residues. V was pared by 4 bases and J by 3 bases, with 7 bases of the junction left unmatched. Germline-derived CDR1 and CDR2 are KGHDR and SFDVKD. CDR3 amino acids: CATSEGGGADTEAFF. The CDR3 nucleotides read TGTGCCACCAGTGAAGGAGGGGGCGCGGACACTGAAGCTTTCTTT.

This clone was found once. The CDR3 region has the DNA TGTGCCAGCAGCTTGGTCCAGGGGGTCGTCTACGAGCAGTACTTC. Translating gives CASSLVQGVVYEQYF. The chain carries TRBV5-5 and TRBJ2-7; 7 bases are a match to TRBD1. The CDR3 is 15 amino acids. With V trimmed by 0 bases and J by 3 bases, 6 bases remained unmatched. Per germline, CDR1 SGHKS and CDR2 YYEKEE (reference sequence). The full variable domain, completed using reference TRBV5-5 and TRBJ2-7, is DAGVTQSPTHLIKTRGQQVTLRCSPISGHKSVSWYQQVLGQGPQFIFQYYEKEERGRGNFPDRFSARQFPNYSSELNVNALLLGDSALYLCASSLVQGVVYEQYFGPGTRLTVT.

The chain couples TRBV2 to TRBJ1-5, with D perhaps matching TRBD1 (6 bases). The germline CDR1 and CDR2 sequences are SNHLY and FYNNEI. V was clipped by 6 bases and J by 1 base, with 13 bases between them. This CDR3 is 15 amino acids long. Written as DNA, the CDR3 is TGTGCCAGCAGAACCCGGGACACCAGCAATCAGCCCCAGCATTTT. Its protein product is CASRTRDTSNQPQHF.

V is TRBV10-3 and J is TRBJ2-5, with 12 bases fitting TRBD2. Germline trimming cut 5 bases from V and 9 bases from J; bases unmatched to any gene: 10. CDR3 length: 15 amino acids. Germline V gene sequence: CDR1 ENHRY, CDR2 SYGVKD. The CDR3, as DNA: TGTGCCATCAGTCTCTCTAGCGGGGGGGCTGGGTCCCAGTACTTC. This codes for CAISLSSGGAGSQYF.

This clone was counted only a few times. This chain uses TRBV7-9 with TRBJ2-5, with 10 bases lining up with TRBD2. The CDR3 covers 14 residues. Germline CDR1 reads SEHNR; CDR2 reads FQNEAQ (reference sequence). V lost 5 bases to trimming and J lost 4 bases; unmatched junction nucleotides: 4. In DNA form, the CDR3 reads TGTGCCAGCAGCGTCCTAGCGGGGGTAGAGACCCAGTACTTC. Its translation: CASSVLAGVETQYF.

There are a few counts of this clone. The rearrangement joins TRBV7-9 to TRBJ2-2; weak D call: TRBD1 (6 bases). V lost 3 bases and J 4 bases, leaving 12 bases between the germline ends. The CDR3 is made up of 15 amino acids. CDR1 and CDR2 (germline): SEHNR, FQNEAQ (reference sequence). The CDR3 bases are TGTGCCAGCAGCTTTCTGGACAGCCGCACCGGGGAGCTGTTTTTT. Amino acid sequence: CASSFLDSRTGELFF. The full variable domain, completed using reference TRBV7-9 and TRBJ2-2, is DTGVSQNPRHKITKRGQNVTFRCDPISEHNRLYWYRQTLGQGPEFLTYFQNEAQLEKSRLLSDRFSAERPKGSFSTLEIQRTEQGDSAMYLCASSFLDSRTGELFFGEGSRLTVL.

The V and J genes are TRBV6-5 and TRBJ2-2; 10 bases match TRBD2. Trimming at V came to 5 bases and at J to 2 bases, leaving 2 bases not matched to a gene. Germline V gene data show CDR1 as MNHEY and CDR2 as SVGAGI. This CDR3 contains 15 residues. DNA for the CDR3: TGTGCCAGCAGTACTAGCGGGGCTAACACCGGGGAGCTGTTTTTT. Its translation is CASSTSGANTGELFF.

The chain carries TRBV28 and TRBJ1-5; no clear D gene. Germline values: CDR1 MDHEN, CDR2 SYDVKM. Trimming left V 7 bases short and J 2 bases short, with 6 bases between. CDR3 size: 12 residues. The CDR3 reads CASTAGNQPQHF. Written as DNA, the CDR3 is TGTGCCAGCACGGCGGGCAATCAGCCCCAGCATTTT.

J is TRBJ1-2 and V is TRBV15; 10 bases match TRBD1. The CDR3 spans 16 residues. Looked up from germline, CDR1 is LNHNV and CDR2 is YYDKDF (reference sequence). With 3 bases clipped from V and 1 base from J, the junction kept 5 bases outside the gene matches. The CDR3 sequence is CATSSAGTGVNYGYTF. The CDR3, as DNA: TGTGCCACCAGCAGTGCTGGGACAGGGGTTAACTATGGCTACACCTTC.

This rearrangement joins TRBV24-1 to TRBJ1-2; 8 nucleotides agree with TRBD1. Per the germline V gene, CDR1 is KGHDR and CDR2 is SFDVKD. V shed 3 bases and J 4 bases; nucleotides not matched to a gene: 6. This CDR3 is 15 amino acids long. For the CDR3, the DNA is TGTGCCACCAGTGATGCGGGACAGGAGATCTATGGCTACACCTTC. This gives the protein CATSDAGQEIYGYTF.

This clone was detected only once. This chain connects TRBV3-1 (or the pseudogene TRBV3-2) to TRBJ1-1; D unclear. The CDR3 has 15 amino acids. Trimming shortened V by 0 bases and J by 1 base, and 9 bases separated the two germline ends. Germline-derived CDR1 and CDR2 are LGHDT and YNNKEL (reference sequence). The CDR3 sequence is CASSQEVRANTEAFF. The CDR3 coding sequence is TGTGCCAGCAGCCAAGAAGTGAGGGCGAACACTGAAGCTTTCTTT.